This T cell receptor (beta chain) was recovered during a study of vaccination effects on CD4 cells after COVID-19. Looking at the study overall: Antigen-specific CD4+ T cells were expanded with viral peptide pools in the ViraFEST assay before sequencing. Study-wide results and caveats: The study had few convalescent patients and no early post-infection timepoints.

Following a roughly 11-day culture, CD4+ T cells were purified. Two doses of either BNT162b2 or mRNA-1273 were given to each participant. In the case of this clone: Its antigen is unknown.

This table comes from immunoSEQ multiplex PCR, and its TCRdb copy is limited to in-frame clones, with some not included. This table holds approximately 38,000 clones, about 67% found once. Trimming removed 5 bases at V and 4 bases at J, with 14 bases between. The CDR3 runs to 14 residues. From germline, CDR1 is KGHSH and CDR2 LQKENI. The genes are TRBV18 and TRBJ1-2; D not certain. The sequences come from CD4+ T cells from PBMCs cultured without peptide, collected after COVID-19 vaccination. This sequence was found in a human donor who received a COVID-19 vaccine. As DNA, the CDR3 is TGTGCCAGCTCATTTGGCTTCAGCTCCTATGGCTACACCTTC. It is translated as CASSFGFSSYGYTF.